Below are 16 T cell receptor beta chains sequenced from a single sample in a study of T cell responses to AZD1222 COVID-19 vaccine. Profiled with immunoSEQ multiplex PCR; TCRdb holds only in-frame clones, not every one. Here the sample spans about 160,000 clones, around 92% being singletons. Material: peripheral blood, obtained on day 0 of MenACWY control vaccination. These TCRs come from an adult in good health.

The chain combines TRBV5-1 with TRBJ2-3; 8 positions match TRBD1. V was pared by 2 bases and J by 4 bases, with 6 bases of the junction left unmatched. Per the germline V gene, CDR1 is SGHRS and CDR2 is YFSETQ. The CDR3 runs 15 residues. CDR3 sequence (DNA): TGCGCCAGCAGCTTCGACAGGGGCCGGGCAGATACGCAGTATTTT. Its protein is CASSFDRGRADTQYF.

The V call is TRBV5-1, the J call TRBJ2-2, with 7 bases that match TRBD2. The trim removed 6 bases at V and 5 bases at J, leaving 7 bases unmatched. The CDR3 runs to 14 residues. Germline V gene data show CDR1 as SGHRS and CDR2 as YFSETQ. The CDR3 DNA reads as TGCGCCAGCACCCGGGACTATCTGACCGGGGAGCTGTTTTTT. The encoded protein is CASTRDYLTGELFF.

This chain connects TRBV10-3 to TRBJ2-1, with D possibly being TRBD1 (6 bases). The CDR3 contains 16 residues. Trimming took 0 bases from V and 4 from J, leaving 13 bases between them. CDR1 is ENHRY, CDR2 SYGVKD, per germline. The CDR3 coding sequence is TGTGCCATCAGTGAGTCCGGACTTGGGACATACAATGAGCAGTTCTTC. Translation gives CAISESGLGTYNEQFF.

The chain couples TRBV12-5 to TRBJ1-2; D remains unclear. Trimming pared 6 bases from V and 8 bases from J, leaving 13 bases between. Per germline, CDR1 LGHNT and CDR2 FRNRAP. There are 12 residues in the CDR3. CDR3 in DNA: TGTGCTAGTGGGACTAAGGCCGGGGGCTACACCTTC. It specifies CASGTKAGGYTF. Based on the CDR3 plus reference TRBV12-5 and TRBJ1-2, the full variable domain is DARVTQTPRHKVTEMGQEVTMRCQPILGHNTVFWYRQTMMQGLELLAYFRNRAPLDDSGMPKDRFSAEMPDATLATLKIQPSEPRDSAVYFCASGTKAGGYTFGSGTRLTVV.

V and J are TRBV13 and TRBJ2-7; tentative D call: TRBD2 (6 bases). With 5 bases removed from V and 3 bases from J, the gap between germline ends came to 26 bases. The CDR3 extends over 18 amino acids. Germline assignment: CDR1 PRHDT and CDR2 FYEKMQ (reference sequence). The CDR3 DNA reads as TGTGCCAGCAGCCCGAGGACGGTTCTCTCGGGGGACCGCTACGAGCAGTACTTC. Protein sequence: CASSPRTVLSGDRYEQYF.

J is TRBJ2-1 and V is TRBV7-9; D is uncertain. With 1 base removed from V and 4 bases from J, the gap between germline ends came to 8 bases. The V gene's germline CDR1 is SEHNR and CDR2 FQNEAQ (reference sequence). The CDR3 extends over 14 amino acids. CDR3 DNA sequence: TGTGCCAGCAGCTTAGTCCCGCTTTACAATGAGCAGTTCTTC. It specifies CASSLVPLYNEQFF.

The chain combines TRBV28 with TRBJ2-4, with D possibly TRBD1 on 5 matching bases. The CDR3 loop spans 14 amino acids. V was cut by 6 bases and J by 0 bases, with 9 bases left in between. CDR1 is MDHEN, CDR2 SYDVKM, per germline. The CDR3 DNA is TGTGCCAGCAGGACAGAGCTAGCCAAAAACATTCAGTACTTC. It encodes CASRTELAKNIQYF. The whole variable domain, filled in from reference TRBV28 and TRBJ2-4, reads DVKVTQSSRYLVKRTGEKVFLECVQDMDHENMFWYRQDPGLGLRLIYFSYDVKMKEKGDIPEGYSVSREKKERFSLILESASTNQTSMYLCASRTELAKNIQYFGAGTRLSVL.

The chain couples TRBV7-2 to TRBJ1-1, with D unresolved. V shed 5 bases and J shed 2 bases, with 0 bases lying between them. This CDR3 region has 10 residues. Germline V gene lookup returns CDR1 SGHTA and CDR2 FQGNSA. The CDR3 here is CASSNTEAFF. In DNA, the CDR3 is TGTGCCAGCAGCAACACTGAAGCTTTCTTT.

The genes are TRBV5-8 and TRBJ2-7, with 8 bases that match TRBD1. The ends lost 0 bases at V and 7 bases at J; junction bases unmatched: 6. This CDR3 has 14 amino acids. Germline loops: CDR1 SGHTS, CDR2 YDEGEE. CDR3 residues: CASSLVQGANEQYF. The CDR3 nucleotides are TGTGCCAGCAGCTTGGTTCAGGGGGCGAATGAGCAGTACTTC. Complete variable domain (other parts from reference TRBV5-8 and TRBJ2-7): EAGVTQSPTHLIKTRGQQATLRCSPISGHTSVYWYQQALGLGLQFLLWYDEGEERNRGNFPPRFSGRQFPNYSSELNVNALELEDSALYLCASSLVQGANEQYFGPGTRLTVT.

The chain recombines TRBV7-3 with TRBJ2-1, with 8 bases fitting TRBD2. The CDR3 consists of 14 residues. With 6 bases clipped from V and 8 bases from J, the junction kept 9 bases outside the gene matches. Germline V gene lookup returns CDR1 SGHTA and CDR2 FQGTGA. As DNA, the CDR3 is TGTGCCAGCAGGGCAAGCGGGAGCTCTTATGAGCAGTTCTTC. Translated: CASRASGSSYEQFF.

The rearrangement uses TRBV9 and TRBJ1-3; D ambiguous. This CDR3 contains 14 residues. V lost 6 bases and J lost 0, with 10 bases in between. The germline V gene encodes CDR1 SGDLS and CDR2 YYNGEE. CDR3 nucleotide sequence: TGTGCCAGCACACCGGGTAACTCTGGAAACACCATATATTTT. It translates to CASTPGNSGNTIYF.

The CDR3 region has the DNA TGTGCCAGCACCTTAGAGCAGGGGTCCACCACCGGGGAGCTGTTTTTT. It specifies CASTLEQGSTTGELFF. The chain carries TRBV4-2 and TRBJ2-2; the D gene is possibly TRBD1 (6 bases). The ends were cut back, 7 bases at V and 4 bases at J, with 19 bases in the middle. The CDR3 spans 16 residues. Germline-derived CDR1 and CDR2 are LGHNA and YNFKEQ.

The chain has TRBV5-1 and TRBJ2-7, with TRBD1 as a possible D gene (5 bases). Germline V gene sequence: CDR1 SGHRS, CDR2 YFSETQ. The V and J ends lost 4 bases and 3 bases respectively, with 20 bases between them. This CDR3 contains 16 residues. CDR3 amino acids: CASSTPLTGFSYEQYF. CDR3 nucleotide sequence: TGCGCCAGCAGCACTCCCCTAACAGGATTTAGCTACGAGCAGTACTTC.

This clone was counted only a few times. This chain uses TRBV6-2 or TRBV6-3 with TRBJ2-7, with D tentatively TRBD2 (6 bases). CDR1 and CDR2 (germline): MNHEY, SVGEGT. The V and J ends lost 5 bases and 1 base respectively, with 15 bases between them. This CDR3 contains 15 residues. As DNA, the CDR3 is TGTGCCAGCAGTCCGGCGGGCGGGACGTCCTACGAGCAGTACTTC. Amino acid sequence: CASSPAGGTSYEQYF.

This chain links TRBV19 with TRBJ2-1; a possible D gene is TRBD2 (6 bases). Per the germline V gene, CDR1 is LNHDA and CDR2 is SQIVND (reference sequence). V was shortened by 5 bases and J by 0 bases, with 17 bases between the two germline ends. CDR3 size: 17 residues. The DNA for the CDR3 is TGTGCCAGTAGTGCGGCGCTAGCGCTTAGCTCCTACAATGAGCAGTTCTTC. This codes for CASSAALALSSYNEQFF.

V and J are TRBV18 and TRBJ1-1; weak D call: TRBD1 (5 bases). With 3 bases removed from V and 3 bases from J, the gap between germline ends came to 14 bases. This CDR3 spans 15 amino acids. Germline loops: CDR1 KGHSH, CDR2 LQKENI. The CDR3 sequence is CASSPPFGADTEAFF. CDR3 in DNA: TGTGCCAGCTCACCGCCTTTCGGGGCGGACACTGAAGCTTTCTTT.